The sequence of this T cell receptor beta chain was determined in a study of T cells in women clearing cervical HPV infection. Germline values: CDR1 SNHLY, CDR2 FYNNEI. The CDR3 is made up of 13 amino acids. The data were produced by immunoSEQ multiplex PCR, yet TCRdb's version contains in-frame clones alone and is incomplete. This sample contains about 23,000 clones. To note about this clone: Read coverage stops 3 residues before the CDR3 terminus; the germline J gene supplies the remainder.

MY09/MY11 PCR detected cervical HPV DNA; dot-blot assigned genotypes. The chain carries TRBV2 and TRBJ2-3; D might be TRBD1 (6 bases). The source is a woman between 18 and 70 years old with a cervical HPV16 infection that either progressed to CIN3+ or cleared (not recorded which). Sequencing was carried out using blood buffy coat. CDR3 sequence reads: CASSEVAGETQYF. Partial CDR3 DNA: TGTGCCAGCAGTGAGGTCGCAGGGGAGACG.